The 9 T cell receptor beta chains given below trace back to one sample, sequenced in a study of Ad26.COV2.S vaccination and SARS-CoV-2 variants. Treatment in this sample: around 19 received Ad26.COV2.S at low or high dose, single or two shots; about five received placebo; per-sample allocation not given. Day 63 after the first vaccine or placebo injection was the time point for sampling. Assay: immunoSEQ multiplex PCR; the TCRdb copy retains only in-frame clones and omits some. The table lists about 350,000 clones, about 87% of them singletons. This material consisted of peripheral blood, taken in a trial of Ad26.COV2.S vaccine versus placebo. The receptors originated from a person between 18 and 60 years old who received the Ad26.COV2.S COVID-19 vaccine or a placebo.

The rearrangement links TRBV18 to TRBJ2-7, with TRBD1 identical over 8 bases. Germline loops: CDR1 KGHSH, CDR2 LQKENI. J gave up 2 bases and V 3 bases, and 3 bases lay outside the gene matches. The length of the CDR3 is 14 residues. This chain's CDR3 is CASSPQTGAYEQYF. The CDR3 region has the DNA TGTGCCAGCTCACCTCAGACAGGGGCCTACGAGCAGTACTTC.

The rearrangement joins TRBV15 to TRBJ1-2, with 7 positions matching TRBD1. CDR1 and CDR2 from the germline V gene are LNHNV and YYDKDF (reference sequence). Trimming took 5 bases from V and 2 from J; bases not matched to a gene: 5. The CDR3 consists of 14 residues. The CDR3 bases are TGTGCCACCAGCCAAAACAGGGGAAACTATGGCTACACCTTC. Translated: CATSQNRGNYGYTF.

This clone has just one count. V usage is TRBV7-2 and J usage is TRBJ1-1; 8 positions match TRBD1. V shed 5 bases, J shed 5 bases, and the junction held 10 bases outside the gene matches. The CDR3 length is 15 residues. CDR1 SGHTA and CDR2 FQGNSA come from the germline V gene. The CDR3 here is CASSAQQGAWTEAFF. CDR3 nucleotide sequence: TGTGCCAGCAGCGCGCAGCAGGGGGCCTGGACTGAAGCTTTCTTT.

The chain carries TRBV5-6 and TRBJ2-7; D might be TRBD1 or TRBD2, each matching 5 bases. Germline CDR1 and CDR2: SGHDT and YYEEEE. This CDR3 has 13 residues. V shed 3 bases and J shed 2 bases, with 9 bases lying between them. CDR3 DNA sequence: TGTGCCAGCAGCTGGGGGTTGGCCTACGAGCAGTACTTC. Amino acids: CASSWGLAYEQYF.

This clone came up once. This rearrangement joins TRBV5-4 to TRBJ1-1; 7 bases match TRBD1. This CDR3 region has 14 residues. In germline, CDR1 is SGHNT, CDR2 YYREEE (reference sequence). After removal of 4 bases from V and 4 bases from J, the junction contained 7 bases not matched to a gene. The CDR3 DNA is TGTGCCAGCAGCACTGAGACAGGGATCACTGAAGCTTTCTTT. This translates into CASSTETGITEAFF. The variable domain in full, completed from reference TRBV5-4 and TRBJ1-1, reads ETGVTQSPTHLIKTRGQQVTLRCSSQSGHNTVSWYQQALGQGPQFIFQYYREEENGRGNFPPRFSGLQFPNYSSELNVNALELDDSALYLCASSTETGITEAFFGQGTRLTVV.

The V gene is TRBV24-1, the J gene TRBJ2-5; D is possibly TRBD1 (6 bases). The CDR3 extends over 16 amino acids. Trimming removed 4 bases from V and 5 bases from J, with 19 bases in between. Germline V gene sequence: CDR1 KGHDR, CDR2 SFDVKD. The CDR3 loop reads CATSDPLVGAGETQYF. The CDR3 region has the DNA TGTGCCACCAGTGACCCCCTGGTGGGGGCCGGGGAGACCCAGTACTTC.

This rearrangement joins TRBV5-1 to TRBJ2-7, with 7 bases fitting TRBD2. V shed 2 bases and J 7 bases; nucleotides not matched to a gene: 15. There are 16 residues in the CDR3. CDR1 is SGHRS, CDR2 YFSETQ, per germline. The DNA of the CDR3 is TGCGCCAGCAGCTTTACTCTCGGGACTACCAGACAGGAGCAGTACTTC. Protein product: CASSFTLGTTRQEQYF.

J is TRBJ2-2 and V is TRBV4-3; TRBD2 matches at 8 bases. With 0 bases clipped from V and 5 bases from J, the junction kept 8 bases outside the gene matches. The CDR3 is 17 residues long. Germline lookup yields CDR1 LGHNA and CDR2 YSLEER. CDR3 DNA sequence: TGCGCCAGCAGCCAAGATTGGGCTAGCGGGTATACCGGGGAGCTGTTTTTT. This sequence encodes CASSQDWASGYTGELFF.

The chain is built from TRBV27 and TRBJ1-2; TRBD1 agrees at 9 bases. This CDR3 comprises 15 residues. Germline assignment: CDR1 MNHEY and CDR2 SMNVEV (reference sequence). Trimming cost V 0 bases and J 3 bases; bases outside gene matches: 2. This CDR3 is CASSLSGQGYYGYTF. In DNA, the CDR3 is TGTGCCAGCAGTTTATCTGGACAGGGGTACTATGGCTACACCTTC.